This TCR beta chain was captured by sequencing in a study of cytomegalovirus exposure and HLA in healthy donors. Study outcomes and limitations: Most sequenced TCRs were rare (though some public TCRs occurred in many donors). The study recorded over 150 TCR beta chains that were cytomegalovirus-associated. In vitro experiments confirmed that three CMV-associated chains were specific for CMV antigens.

Turning to this clone: Its antigen is unidentified.

The CDR3 contains 15 residues. The trim removed 5 bases at V and 4 bases at J, leaving 11 bases unmatched. CDR1 is LNHDA and CDR2 is SQIVND in the germline V gene (reference sequence). Clones were sequenced by immunoSEQ multiplex PCR, and TCRdb holds only the in-frame ones, with some missing. The sample has fewer than 150,000 clones; around four fifths are singletons. The sequence was collected from a man aged 25 to 40 in good health and CMV-seropositive. The chain has TRBV19 and TRBJ2-7; TRBD2 matches at 7 bases. Source material: PBMCs. This CDR3 reads CASSPRPGGVYEQYF. For the CDR3, the DNA is TGTGCCAGTAGTCCGCGGCCGGGGGGAGTTTACGAGCAGTACTTC.